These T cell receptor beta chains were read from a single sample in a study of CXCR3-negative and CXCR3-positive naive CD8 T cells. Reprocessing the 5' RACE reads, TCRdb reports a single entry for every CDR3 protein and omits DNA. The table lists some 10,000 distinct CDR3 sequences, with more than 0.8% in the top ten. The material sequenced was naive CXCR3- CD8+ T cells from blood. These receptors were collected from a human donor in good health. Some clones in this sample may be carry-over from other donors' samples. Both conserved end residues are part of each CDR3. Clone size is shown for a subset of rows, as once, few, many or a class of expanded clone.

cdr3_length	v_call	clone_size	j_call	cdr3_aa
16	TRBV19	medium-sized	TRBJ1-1	CASSLLQGMGNTEAFF
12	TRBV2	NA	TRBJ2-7	CASKGSGYEQYF
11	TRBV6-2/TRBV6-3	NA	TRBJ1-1	CASSYLAEAFF
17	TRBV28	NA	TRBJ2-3	CASSSPQAGGPTDTQYF
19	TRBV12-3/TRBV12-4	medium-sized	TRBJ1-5	CASSLDRGGISGRDQPQHF
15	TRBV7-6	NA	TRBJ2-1	CASRLTSAPGNEQFF
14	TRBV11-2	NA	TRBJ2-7	CASSLGSVSYEQYF
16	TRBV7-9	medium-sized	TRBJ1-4	CASSATQGPTNEKLFF
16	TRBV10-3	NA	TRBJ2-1	CAISPGTSGPYNEQFF
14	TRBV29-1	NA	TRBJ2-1	CSVEAPGRNNEQFF
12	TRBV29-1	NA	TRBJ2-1	CSVDREGPEQFF
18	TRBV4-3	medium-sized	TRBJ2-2	CASSQDDGDRGLIGELFF
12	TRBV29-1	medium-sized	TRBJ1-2	CSVPREGYGYTF
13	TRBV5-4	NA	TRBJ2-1	CASSERTRNEQFF
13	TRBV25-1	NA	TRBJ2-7	CASSQRGNGEQYF
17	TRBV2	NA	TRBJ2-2	CASSESERMTNTGELFF
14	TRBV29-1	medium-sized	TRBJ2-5	CSVDGIAGAETQYF
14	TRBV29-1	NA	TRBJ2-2	CSVLADANTGELFF
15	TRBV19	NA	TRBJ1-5	CASTPPGGGNQPQHF
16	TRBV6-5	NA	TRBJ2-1	CASSYGSLAGGNEQFF
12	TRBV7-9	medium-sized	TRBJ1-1	CASSLGEWEAFF
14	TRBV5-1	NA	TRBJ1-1	CASSLGQGHTEAFF
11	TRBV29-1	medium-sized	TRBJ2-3	CSPSIRGTQYF
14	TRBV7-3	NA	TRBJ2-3	CASSAQGNWDTQYF
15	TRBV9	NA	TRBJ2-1	CASSAGLAGGYEQFF
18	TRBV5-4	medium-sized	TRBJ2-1	CASSEKGVAGGTIDEQFF
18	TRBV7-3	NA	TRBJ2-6	CASSLLGQVTSGANVLTF
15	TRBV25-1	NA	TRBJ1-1	CASSETGTTRLEAFF
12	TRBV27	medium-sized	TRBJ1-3	CASSTPGDTIYF
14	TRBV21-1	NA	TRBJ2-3	CGSISGLLTDTQYF
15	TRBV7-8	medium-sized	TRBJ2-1	CASSPWTSGDNEQFF
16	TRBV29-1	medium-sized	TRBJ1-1	CSVEGELGFAITEAFF
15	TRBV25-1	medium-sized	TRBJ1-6	CASSESETNNSPLHF
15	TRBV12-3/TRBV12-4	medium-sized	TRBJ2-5	CASSGGQHFQETQYF
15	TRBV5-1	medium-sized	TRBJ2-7	CASSGTSGSSYEQYF
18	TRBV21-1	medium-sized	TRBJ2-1	CASRGLAALRSSYNEQFF
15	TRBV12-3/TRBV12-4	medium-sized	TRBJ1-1	CASSAFVGKNTEAFF
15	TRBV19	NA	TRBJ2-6	CASSIVGVGANVLTF
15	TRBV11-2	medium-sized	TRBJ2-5	CASSRGDRGLETQYF
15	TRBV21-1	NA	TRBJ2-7	CASTQGEREWYEQYF
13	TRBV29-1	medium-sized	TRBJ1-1	CSVLQAENTEAFF
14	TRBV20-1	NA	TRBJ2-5	CSARDAQYQETQYF
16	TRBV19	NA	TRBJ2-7	CASSESGTRMHYEQYF
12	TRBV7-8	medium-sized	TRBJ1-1	CASSSPTVEAFF
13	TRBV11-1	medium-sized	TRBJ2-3	CASSLGPGGTQYF
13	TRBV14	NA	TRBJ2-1	CASSQDLNNEQFF
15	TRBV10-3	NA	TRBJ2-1	CAIRGTSPSYNEQFF
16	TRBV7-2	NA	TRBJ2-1	CASSAAEASSYNEQFF
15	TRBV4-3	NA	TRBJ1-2	CASSQDRGSANGYTF
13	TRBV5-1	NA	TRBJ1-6	CASSLGTGSPLHF
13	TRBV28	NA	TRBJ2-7	CASWTSGSYEQYF
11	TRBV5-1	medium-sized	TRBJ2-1	CASGSTGEQFF
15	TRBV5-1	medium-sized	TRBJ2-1	CASSATGTGYNEQFF
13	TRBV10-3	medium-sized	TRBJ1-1	CAISEPGHTEAFF
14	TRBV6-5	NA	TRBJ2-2	CASIYGQNTGELFF